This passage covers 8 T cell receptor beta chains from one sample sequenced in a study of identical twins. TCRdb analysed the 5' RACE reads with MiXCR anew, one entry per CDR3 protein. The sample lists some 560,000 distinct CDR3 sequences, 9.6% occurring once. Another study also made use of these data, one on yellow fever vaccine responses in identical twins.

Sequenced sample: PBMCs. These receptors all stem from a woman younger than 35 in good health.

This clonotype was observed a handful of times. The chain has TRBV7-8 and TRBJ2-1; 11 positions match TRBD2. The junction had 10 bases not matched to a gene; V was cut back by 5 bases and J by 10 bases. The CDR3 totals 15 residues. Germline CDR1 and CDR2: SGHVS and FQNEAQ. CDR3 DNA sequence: TGTGCCAGCAGCACATCTAGCGGGAGGCTGGTGGAGCAGTTCTTC. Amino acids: CASSTSSGRLVEQFF.

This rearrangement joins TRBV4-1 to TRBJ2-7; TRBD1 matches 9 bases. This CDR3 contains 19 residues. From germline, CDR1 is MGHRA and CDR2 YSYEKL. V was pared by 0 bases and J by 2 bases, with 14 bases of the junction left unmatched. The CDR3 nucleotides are TGCGCCAGCAGCCAAGAGGACTGGGGACAGGGCGGACTCACCTACGAGCAGTACTTC. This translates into CASSQEDWGQGGLTYEQYF.

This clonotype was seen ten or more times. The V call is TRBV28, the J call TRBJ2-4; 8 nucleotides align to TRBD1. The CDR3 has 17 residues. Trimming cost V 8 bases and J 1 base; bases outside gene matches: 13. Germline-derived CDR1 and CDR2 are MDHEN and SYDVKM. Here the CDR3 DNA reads TGTGCCAGCCAACCTATGTCAGGGGGCGAGGCCAAAAACATTCAGTACTTC. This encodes CASQPMSGGEAKNIQYF.

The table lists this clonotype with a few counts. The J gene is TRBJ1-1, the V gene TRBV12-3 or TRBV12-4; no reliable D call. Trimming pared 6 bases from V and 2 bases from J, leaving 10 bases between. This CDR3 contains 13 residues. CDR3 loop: CASRASGNTEAFF. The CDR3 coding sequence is TGTGCCAGCAGGGCCTCGGGCAACACTGAAGCTTTCTTT.

The CDR3 DNA reads TGTGCCAGCGCGGCCCGCACAGATACGCAGTATTTT. It specifies CASAARTDTQYF. The chain joins TRBV2 to TRBJ2-3; D is undetermined. The CDR3 contains 12 residues. Trimming removed 8 bases at V and 1 base at J, with 7 bases between. The V gene's germline CDR1 is SNHLY and CDR2 FYNNEI.

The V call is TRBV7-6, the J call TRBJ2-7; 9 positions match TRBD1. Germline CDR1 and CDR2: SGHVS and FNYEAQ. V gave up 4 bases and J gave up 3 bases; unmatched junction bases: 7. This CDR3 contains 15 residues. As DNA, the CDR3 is TGTGCCAGCAGCTCGCCTGGGACAGGGTACTACGAGCAGTACTTC. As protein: CASSSPGTGYYEQYF.

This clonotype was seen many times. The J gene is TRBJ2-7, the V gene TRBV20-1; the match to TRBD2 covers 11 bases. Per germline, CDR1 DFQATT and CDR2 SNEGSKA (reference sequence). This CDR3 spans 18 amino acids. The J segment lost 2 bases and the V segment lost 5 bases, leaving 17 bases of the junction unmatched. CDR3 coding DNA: TGCAGTGCTCTTCCGGTGGATGGGACTAGCGGTCCGCCCTACGAGCAGTACTTC. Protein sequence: CSALPVDGTSGPPYEQYF.

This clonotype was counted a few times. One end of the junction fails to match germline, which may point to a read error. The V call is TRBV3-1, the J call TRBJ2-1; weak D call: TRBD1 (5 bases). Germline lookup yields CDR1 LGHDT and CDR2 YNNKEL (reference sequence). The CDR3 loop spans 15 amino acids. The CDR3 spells CACSQEVGRDNEQFF. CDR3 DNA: TGTGCCTGCAGCCAAGAGGTAGGCAGGGACAATGAGCAGTTCTTC.